This T cell receptor (beta chain) comes out of a study of identical twins. This clonotype was found a few times. Antigen: not known. Broader study findings: Analyses of zero insertions could, in part, be confounded by invariant MAIT and iNKT cells. Instead of following the same donors, the conclusions were based on cross-sectional statistical analysis. There was an excess of low generation probability in the out-of-frame alpha sequences that twins shared. A lower insertion count was a feature of abundant cord blood beta clonotypes, with no such feature in memory repertoires.

Each CDR3 protein gets one entry after TCRdb re-called the 5' RACE reads with MiXCR. The sample shows a few hundred thousand distinct CDR3 sequences, roughly 13% of them seen only once. The germline V and J ends were trimmed by 4 bases and 4 bases, with 10 bases remaining between them. Germline loops: CDR1 SQVTM, CDR2 ANQGSEA. The CDR3 totals 12 residues. The sample was also linked to a second study, of yellow fever vaccine responses in identical twins.

The V and J genes are TRBV29-1 and TRBJ1-1, with D perhaps matching TRBD1 (6 bases). Sequencing used memory (CD45RO+) T cells sorted from blood. The clonotype was recovered from a woman younger than 30 in good health. CDR3 region: CSVVRDTTEAFF. Here the CDR3 DNA reads TGCAGCGTTGTCCGGGACACCACTGAAGCTTTCTTT.